This TCR beta chain was identified during a study of blood T cell repertoires in COVID-19. Study in general: Samples taken during acute and convalescent COVID-19 were collected in the United States, Italy and Spain.

The repertoire was sequenced with immunoSEQ multiplex PCR; TCRdb's copy has only in-frame clones and lacks some. The table lists under 60,000 clones, approximately 80% of them singletons, with roughly 8.8% in the top ten. CDR3 size: 16 residues. V lost 1 base to trimming and J lost 8 bases; unmatched junction nucleotides: 9. CDR1 and CDR2 (germline): SGDLS, YYNGEE. Specimen: peripheral blood. The clonotype originates from a man between 60 and 75 years old with acute or convalescent COVID-19. This chain joins TRBV9 and TRBJ2-1, with 10 bases identical to TRBD1. CDR3 DNA sequence: TGTGCCAGCAGCGTAAAACCGGGACAGGGGTTCCATGAGCAGTTCTTC. Translating gives CASSVKPGQGFHEQFF.